These T cell receptor beta chains were read from a single sample in a study of shared clonotypes between healthy human individuals. The table came from immunoSEQ multiplex PCR; TCRdb's copy has only in-frame clones and leaves some out. The profile shows under 2,500,000 clones, around 95% of them singletons. Sequenced sample: naive CD4+ T cells sorted from blood. These receptors all come from a man younger than 30 in good health. Both conserved end residues are trimmed from each CDR3. Fields, in order: J gene, V gene, CDR3 length, D gene, CDR3 protein. The D gene is left open where the match is weak.

J gene: TRBJ1-5
V gene: TRBV25-1
CDR3 length: 12
D gene: -
CDR3 protein: ASSRGGGSQPQH

J gene: TRBJ1-4
V gene: TRBV7-9
CDR3 length: 13
D gene: -
CDR3 protein: ASSHRLEGNEKLF

J gene: TRBJ1-5
V gene: TRBV2
CDR3 length: 12
D gene: -
CDR3 protein: ASQQGGGNQPQH

J gene: TRBJ1-2
V gene: TRBV9
CDR3 length: 14
D gene: TRBD1
CDR3 protein: ASSLPQGAFNYGYT

J gene: TRBJ2-7
V gene: TRBV19
CDR3 length: 11
D gene: TRBD2
CDR3 protein: ASSGLAGVEQY

J gene: TRBJ1-3
V gene: TRBV10-3
CDR3 length: 15
D gene: TRBD1
CDR3 protein: ATRTGGIRDSGNTIY

J gene: TRBJ1-1
V gene: TRBV10-3
CDR3 length: 13
D gene: TRBD1
CDR3 protein: AISVRTGANTEAF

J gene: TRBJ2-1
V gene: TRBV5-4
CDR3 length: 14
D gene: TRBD2
CDR3 protein: ASSLAGRGGYNEQF

J gene: TRBJ2-5
V gene: TRBV7-2
CDR3 length: 17
D gene: TRBD2
CDR3 protein: ASSPRLRGAGGGQETQY

J gene: TRBJ2-3
V gene: TRBV11-3
CDR3 length: 10
D gene: -
CDR3 protein: ASSPGADTQY

J gene: TRBJ2-1
V gene: TRBV4-3
CDR3 length: 12
D gene: TRBD1
CDR3 protein: ASSQGPGQGEQF

J gene: TRBJ2-3
V gene: TRBV19
CDR3 length: 15
D gene: TRBD1
CDR3 protein: ASSEQGEQRSTDTQY

J gene: TRBJ1-4
V gene: TRBV2
CDR3 length: 12
D gene: TRBD1
CDR3 protein: ASSTDRVGEKLF

J gene: TRBJ1-1
V gene: TRBV28
CDR3 length: 9
D gene: -
CDR3 protein: ASSPIPEAF

J gene: TRBJ2-5
V gene: TRBV6-1
CDR3 length: 13
D gene: -
CDR3 protein: ASGDSGPPQETQY

J gene: TRBJ1-6
V gene: TRBV7-2
CDR3 length: 13
D gene: TRBD1
CDR3 protein: ASSLSTGGSSPLH

J gene: TRBJ2-6
V gene: TRBV30
CDR3 length: 12
D gene: -
CDR3 protein: AWSRARGANVLT

J gene: TRBJ1-2
V gene: TRBV19
CDR3 length: 11
D gene: -
CDR3 protein: ASSEGRVYGYT

J gene: TRBJ2-1
V gene: TRBV10-3
CDR3 length: 13
D gene: -
CDR3 protein: AISESGGGPNEQF

J gene: TRBJ1-5
V gene: TRBV7-2
CDR3 length: 15
D gene: -
CDR3 protein: ASSLALAGISNQPQH

J gene: TRBJ2-7
V gene: TRBV15
CDR3 length: 10
D gene: -
CDR3 protein: ATKGSTYEQY

J gene: TRBJ2-5
V gene: TRBV5-1
CDR3 length: 13
D gene: -
CDR3 protein: ASSLAEGSIETQY

J gene: TRBJ1-1
V gene: TRBV5-4
CDR3 length: 13
D gene: -
CDR3 protein: ASSAVGPMNTEAF

J gene: TRBJ1-5
V gene: TRBV4-1
CDR3 length: 11
D gene: -
CDR3 protein: ASSQVFNQPQH

J gene: TRBJ1-1
V gene: TRBV19
CDR3 length: 11
D gene: -
CDR3 protein: ASSIGLGTEAF

J gene: TRBJ1-4
V gene: TRBV4-3
CDR3 length: 11
D gene: -
CDR3 protein: ASGQGVNEKLF

J gene: TRBJ2-7
V gene: TRBV2
CDR3 length: 12
D gene: TRBD1
CDR3 protein: ASAPGQASYEQY

J gene: TRBJ1-2
V gene: TRBV7-9
CDR3 length: 12
D gene: -
CDR3 protein: ASPKGSGDYGYT

J gene: TRBJ2-7
V gene: TRBV6-6
CDR3 length: 11
D gene: -
CDR3 protein: ASRPTGSYEQY

J gene: TRBJ2-3
V gene: TRBV7-9
CDR3 length: 9
D gene: -
CDR3 protein: ASSSTDTQY

J gene: TRBJ1-6
V gene: TRBV5-1
CDR3 length: 12
D gene: -
CDR3 protein: ASSLVSRLDPLH

J gene: TRBJ1-2
V gene: TRBV2
CDR3 length: 11
D gene: TRBD1
CDR3 protein: ASRGGQGLGYT

J gene: TRBJ1-4
V gene: TRBV6-1
CDR3 length: 16
D gene: -
CDR3 protein: ASSERIAQGLRDEKLF

J gene: TRBJ2-1
V gene: TRBV25-1
CDR3 length: 12
D gene: -
CDR3 protein: ASSEFNGVDEQF

J gene: TRBJ1-1
V gene: TRBV19
CDR3 length: 12
D gene: -
CDR3 protein: ASSISGILAEAF

J gene: TRBJ2-1
V gene: TRBV30
CDR3 length: 9
D gene: -
CDR3 protein: AWALANEQF

J gene: TRBJ2-7
V gene: TRBV7-9
CDR3 length: 12
D gene: -
CDR3 protein: ASSLGTSTYEQY

J gene: TRBJ2-7
V gene: TRBV5-4
CDR3 length: 13
D gene: TRBD2
CDR3 protein: ASSLAVASGTKQY

J gene: TRBJ2-7
V gene: TRBV6-1
CDR3 length: 13
D gene: -
CDR3 protein: ASRPTHLGSYEQY

J gene: TRBJ1-5
V gene: TRBV19
CDR3 length: 13
D gene: -
CDR3 protein: ASRSEGRTDQPQH

J gene: TRBJ1-3
V gene: TRBV6-5
CDR3 length: 13
D gene: -
CDR3 protein: ASRLTGVSGNTIY

J gene: TRBJ2-5
V gene: TRBV9
CDR3 length: 13
D gene: -
CDR3 protein: ASSEGSLPAETQY

J gene: TRBJ1-1
V gene: TRBV19
CDR3 length: 12
D gene: -
CDR3 protein: ASSTPGMNTEAF

J gene: TRBJ1-6
V gene: TRBV5-1
CDR3 length: 14
D gene: TRBD1
CDR3 protein: ASSPDRATYNSPLH

J gene: TRBJ2-7
V gene: TRBV6-5
CDR3 length: 12
D gene: -
CDR3 protein: ASSYSEGPYEQY

J gene: TRBJ2-5
V gene: TRBV14
CDR3 length: 13
D gene: -
CDR3 protein: ASSTGAWYQETQY

J gene: TRBJ1-5
V gene: TRBV10-3
CDR3 length: 11
D gene: -
CDR3 protein: AISEMGNQPQH

J gene: TRBJ2-7
V gene: TRBV6-1
CDR3 length: 15
D gene: -
CDR3 protein: ASSAFTAGPTTYEQY

J gene: TRBJ1-5
V gene: TRBV25-1
CDR3 length: 13
D gene: -
CDR3 protein: ASSESGGSNQPQH

J gene: TRBJ2-3
V gene: TRBV1
CDR3 length: 11
D gene: -
CDR3 protein: TSSRQSTDTQY

J gene: TRBJ2-7
V gene: TRBV19
CDR3 length: 13
D gene: TRBD2
CDR3 protein: ASSSSAGGLYEQY

J gene: TRBJ2-3
V gene: TRBV7-9
CDR3 length: 11
D gene: -
CDR3 protein: ASRSAGTDTQY

J gene: TRBJ2-7
V gene: TRBV21-1
CDR3 length: 12
D gene: -
CDR3 protein: ASSTFRANYEQY